This paragraph covers one T cell receptor beta chain sequence. The PCR used 60 Vbeta and 13 Jbeta primers. Assay used: immunoSEQ multiplex PCR; TCRdb lists only in-frame clones, some missing. In total, the table holds some 150,000 clones. Germline CDR1 and CDR2: MDHEN and SYDVKM. V was trimmed by 2 bases and J by 5 bases, leaving 10 bases between them. The CDR3 totals 14 residues. The source of the sample is a study of cytomegalovirus exposure and HLA in healthy donors. The sequenced material came from PBMCs. The clonotype was recovered from a woman aged 18-29 years in good health and CMV-seropositive. This chain uses TRBV28 with TRBJ1-5, with D possibly being TRBD1 (6 bases). CDR3 region: CASSLRQAYQPQHF. The CDR3 nucleotides are TGTGCCAGCAGTTTAAGACAGGCGTATCAGCCCCAGCATTTT.